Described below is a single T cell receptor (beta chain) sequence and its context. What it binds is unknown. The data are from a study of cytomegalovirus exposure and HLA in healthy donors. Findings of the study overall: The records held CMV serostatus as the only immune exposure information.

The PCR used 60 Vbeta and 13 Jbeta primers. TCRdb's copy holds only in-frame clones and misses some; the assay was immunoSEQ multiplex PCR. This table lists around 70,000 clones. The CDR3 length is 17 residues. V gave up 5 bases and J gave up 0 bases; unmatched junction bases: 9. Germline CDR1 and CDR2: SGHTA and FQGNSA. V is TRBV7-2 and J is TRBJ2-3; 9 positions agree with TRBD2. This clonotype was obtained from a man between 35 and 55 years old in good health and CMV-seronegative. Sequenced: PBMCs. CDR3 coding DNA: TGTGCCAGCAGCCCTCCCGGGAGCGGGGGGAGCACAGATACGCAGTATTTT. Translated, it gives CASSPPGSGGSTDTQYF.